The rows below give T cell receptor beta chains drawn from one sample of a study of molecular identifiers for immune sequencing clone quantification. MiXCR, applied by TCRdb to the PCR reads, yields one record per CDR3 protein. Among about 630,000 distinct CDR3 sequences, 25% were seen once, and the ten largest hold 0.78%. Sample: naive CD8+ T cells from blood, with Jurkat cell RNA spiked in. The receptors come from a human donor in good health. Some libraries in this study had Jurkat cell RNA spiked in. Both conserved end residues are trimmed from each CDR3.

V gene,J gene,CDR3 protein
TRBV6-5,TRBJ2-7,ARSYPPRRPGFYEPY
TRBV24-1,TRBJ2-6,ATSDPRVDRAAGANVLT
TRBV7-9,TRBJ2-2,ASSITGTGGGTGELF
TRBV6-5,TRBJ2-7,ASGRDTTYEQY
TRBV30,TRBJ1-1,AWSRGMNTKAF
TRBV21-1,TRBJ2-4,ASLQGILIQY
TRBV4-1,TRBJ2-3,ASSRPAGGSTDTQY
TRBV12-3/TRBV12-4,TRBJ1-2,ASGRDTNYGYT
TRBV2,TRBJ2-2,ASSDRGAHNAGELF
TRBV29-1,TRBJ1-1,SVEDQGATEAF
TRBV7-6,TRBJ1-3,ASSHDRTPGNTIY
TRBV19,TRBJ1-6,ASSVLEINSPLH
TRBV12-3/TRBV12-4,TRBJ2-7,ASSSGRARAYEQY
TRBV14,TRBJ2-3,ASSRYRGADTQY
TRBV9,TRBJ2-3,ASSVDGTATDTQY
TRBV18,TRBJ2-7,ASSPLEGYEQY
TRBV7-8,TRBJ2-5,ASSQRGQGSGETQY
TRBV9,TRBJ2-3,ASSVAGASGSGTDTQY
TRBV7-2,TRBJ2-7,VSSLVAGGTYEQY
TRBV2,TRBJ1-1,ASSGPGGFVAF
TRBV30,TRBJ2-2,AWSVPGGPNTGELF
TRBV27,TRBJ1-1,ASSKRQGKAEAF
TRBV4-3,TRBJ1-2,ASSQDKDTYYGYT
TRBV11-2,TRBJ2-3,ASSLDEGTMEGLTDTQY
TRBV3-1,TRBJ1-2,ASSQDSSTNYGYT
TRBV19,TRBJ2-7,ASSIDPAGGTYEQY
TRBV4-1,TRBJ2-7,ASSRTSVDEQY
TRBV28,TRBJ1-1,ASSLTGVAEAF
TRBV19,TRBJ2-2,ASSIGRTGELF
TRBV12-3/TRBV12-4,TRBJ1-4,ASSVQGEREKLF
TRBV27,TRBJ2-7,ASSASGTRRYEQY
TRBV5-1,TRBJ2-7,ASSLEWGREQY
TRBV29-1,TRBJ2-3,SVPLPGSFTDTQY
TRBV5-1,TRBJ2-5,ASSPGTGRGETQY
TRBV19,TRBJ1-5,ASSPGTPGWNQPQH
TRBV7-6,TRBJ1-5,ASSPATGGGNQPQH
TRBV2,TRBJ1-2,ASSEGGLDGYT
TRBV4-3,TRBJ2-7,ASSRDRGGEQY
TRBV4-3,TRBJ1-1,ASSQEYPGMNTEAF
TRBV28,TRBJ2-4,ASSLAGQVLAKNIQY
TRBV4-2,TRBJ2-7,ASSQDVAEHNEHY
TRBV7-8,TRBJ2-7,ASSLVAGVSYEQY
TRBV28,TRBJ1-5,ASSFVVGGSRGEPQH
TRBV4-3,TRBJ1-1,ASSQLRGNTEAF
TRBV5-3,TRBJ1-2,ASSLVLAYGYT
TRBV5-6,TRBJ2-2,ASSLYRGRPVTGELF
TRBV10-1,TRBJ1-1,ASSESNGPGTEAF
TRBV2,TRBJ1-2,ASSSGQGVDYGYT
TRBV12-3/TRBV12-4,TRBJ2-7,ASSWEGGTYEQY
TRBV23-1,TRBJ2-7,ASSQSRAGHSSYEPY
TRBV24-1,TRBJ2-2,ATSDIASGSHGELF
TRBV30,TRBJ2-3,AWEGSTDTQY